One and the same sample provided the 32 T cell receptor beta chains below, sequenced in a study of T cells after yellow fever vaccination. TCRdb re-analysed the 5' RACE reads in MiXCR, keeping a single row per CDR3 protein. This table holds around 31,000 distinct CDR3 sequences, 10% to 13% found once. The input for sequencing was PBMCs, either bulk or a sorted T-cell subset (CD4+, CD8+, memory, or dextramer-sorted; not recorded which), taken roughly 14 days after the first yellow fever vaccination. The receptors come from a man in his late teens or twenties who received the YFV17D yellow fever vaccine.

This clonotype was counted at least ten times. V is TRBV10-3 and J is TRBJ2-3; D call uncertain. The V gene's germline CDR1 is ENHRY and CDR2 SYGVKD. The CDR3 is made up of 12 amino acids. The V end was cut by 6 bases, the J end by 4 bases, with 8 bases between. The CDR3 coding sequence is TGTGCCATCAGGGGAACGCCAGATACGCAGTATTTT. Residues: CAIRGTPDTQYF.

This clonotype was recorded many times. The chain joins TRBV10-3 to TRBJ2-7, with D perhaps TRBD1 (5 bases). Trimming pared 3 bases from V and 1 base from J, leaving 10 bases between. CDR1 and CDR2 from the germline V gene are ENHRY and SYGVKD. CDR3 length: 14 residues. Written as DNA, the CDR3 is TGTGCCATCAGTGAATTCGACAGATCCTACGAGCAGTACTTC. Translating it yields CAISEFDRSYEQYF.

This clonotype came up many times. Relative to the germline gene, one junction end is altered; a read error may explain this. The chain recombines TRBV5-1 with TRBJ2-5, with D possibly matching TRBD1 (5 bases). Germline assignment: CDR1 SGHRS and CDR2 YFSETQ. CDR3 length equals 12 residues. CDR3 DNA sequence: TGCGCCAGCAGCCACACACTGGACACGATTGTCTTC. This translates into CASSHTLDTIVF.

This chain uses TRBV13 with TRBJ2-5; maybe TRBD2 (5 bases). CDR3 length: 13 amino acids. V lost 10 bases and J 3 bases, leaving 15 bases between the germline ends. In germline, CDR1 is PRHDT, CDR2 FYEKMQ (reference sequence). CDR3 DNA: TGTGCCATACGCCGGAGGTGGGAAGAGACCCAGTACTTC. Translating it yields CAIRRRWEETQYF.

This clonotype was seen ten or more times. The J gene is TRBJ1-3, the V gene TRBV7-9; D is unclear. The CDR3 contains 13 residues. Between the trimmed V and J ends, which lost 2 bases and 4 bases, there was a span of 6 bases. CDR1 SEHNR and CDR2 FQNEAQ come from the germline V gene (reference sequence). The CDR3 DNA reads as TGTGCCAGCAGCTTAAACCAGGGAAACACCATATATTTT. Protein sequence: CASSLNQGNTIYF.

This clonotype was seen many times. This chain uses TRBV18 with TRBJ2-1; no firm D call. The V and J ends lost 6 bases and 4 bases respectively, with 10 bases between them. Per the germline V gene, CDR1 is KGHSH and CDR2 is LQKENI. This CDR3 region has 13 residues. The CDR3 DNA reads TGTGCCAGCTCTTCGACCCGGTACAATGAGCAGTTCTTC. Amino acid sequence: CASSSTRYNEQFF.

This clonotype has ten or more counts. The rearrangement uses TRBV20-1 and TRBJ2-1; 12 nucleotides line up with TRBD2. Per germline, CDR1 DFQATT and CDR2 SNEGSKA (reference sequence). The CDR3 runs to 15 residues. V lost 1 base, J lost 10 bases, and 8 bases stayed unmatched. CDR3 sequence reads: CSARVGTSGPGEQFF. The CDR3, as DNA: TGCAGTGCTAGAGTGGGGACTAGCGGGCCAGGGGAGCAGTTCTTC.

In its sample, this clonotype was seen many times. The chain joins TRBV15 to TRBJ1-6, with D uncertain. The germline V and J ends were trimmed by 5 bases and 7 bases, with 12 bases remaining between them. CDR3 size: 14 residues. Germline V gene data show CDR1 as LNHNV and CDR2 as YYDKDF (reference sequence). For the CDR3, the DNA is TGTGCCACCAGCGCCGGGGATGCCAATTCACCCCTCCACTTT. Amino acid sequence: CATSAGDANSPLHF.

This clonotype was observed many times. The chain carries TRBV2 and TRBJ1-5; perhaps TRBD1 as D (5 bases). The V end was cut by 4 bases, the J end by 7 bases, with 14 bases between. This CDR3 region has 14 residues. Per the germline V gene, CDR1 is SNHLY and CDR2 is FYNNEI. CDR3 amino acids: CASSVSAGGQPQHF. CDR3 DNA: TGTGCCAGCAGTGTGTCGGCCGGGGGGCAGCCCCAGCATTTT.

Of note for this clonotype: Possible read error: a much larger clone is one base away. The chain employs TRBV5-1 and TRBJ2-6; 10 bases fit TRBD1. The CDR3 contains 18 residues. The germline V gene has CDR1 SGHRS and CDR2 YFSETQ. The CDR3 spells CASSLEGQGSSWANVLTF. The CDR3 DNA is TGCGCCAGCAGCTTGGAGGGACAGGGGAGCTCTTGGGCCAACGTCCTGACTTTC.

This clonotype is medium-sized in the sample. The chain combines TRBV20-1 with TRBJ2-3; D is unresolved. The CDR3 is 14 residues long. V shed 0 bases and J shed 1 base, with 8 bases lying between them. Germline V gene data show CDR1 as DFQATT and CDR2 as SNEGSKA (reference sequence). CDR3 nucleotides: TGCAGTGCTAGAGACTTCATCCGCACAGATACGCAGTATTTT. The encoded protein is CSARDFIRTDTQYF.

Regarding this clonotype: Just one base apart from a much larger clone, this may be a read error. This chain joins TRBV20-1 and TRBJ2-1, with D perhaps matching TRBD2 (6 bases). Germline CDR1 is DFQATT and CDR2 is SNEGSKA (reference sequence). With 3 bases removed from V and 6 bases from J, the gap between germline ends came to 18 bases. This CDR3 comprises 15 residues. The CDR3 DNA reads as TGCAGTGCTAGCCCGCGGGACGGGGTCTGCAATGAGCAGTTCTTC. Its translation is CSASPRDGVCNEQFF.

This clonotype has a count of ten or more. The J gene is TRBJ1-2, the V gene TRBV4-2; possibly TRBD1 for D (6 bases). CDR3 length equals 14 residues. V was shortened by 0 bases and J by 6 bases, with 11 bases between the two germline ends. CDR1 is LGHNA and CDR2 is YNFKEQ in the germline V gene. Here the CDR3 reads CASSQDTGRDGYTF. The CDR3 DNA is TGTGCCAGCAGCCAAGATACAGGGAGGGATGGCTACACCTTC.

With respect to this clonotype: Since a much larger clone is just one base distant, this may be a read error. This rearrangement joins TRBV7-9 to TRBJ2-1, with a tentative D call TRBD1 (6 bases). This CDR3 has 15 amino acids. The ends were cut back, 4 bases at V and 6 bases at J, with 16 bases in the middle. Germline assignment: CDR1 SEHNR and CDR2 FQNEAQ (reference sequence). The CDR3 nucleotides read TGTGCCAGCAGCTGGCAGGGGACCACCTCCAATGAGCAGTTCTTC. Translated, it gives CASSWQGTTSNEQFF.

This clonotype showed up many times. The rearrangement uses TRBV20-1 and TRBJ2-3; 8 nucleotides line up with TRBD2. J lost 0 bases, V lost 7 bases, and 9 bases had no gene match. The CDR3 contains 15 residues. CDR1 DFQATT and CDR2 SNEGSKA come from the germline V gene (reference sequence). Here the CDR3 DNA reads TGCAGTGTGCGGGGGGCTCGATCCAGCACAGATACGCAGTATTTT. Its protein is CSVRGARSSTDTQYF.

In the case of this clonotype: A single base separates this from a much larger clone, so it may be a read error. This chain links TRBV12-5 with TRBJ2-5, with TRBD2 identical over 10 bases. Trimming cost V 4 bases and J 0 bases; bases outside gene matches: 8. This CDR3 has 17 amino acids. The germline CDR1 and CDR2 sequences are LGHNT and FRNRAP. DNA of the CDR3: TGTGCTAGTGGTTGTGCCCCTAGCGGGGGCCACCAAGAGACCCAGTACTTC. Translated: CASGCAPSGGHQETQYF.

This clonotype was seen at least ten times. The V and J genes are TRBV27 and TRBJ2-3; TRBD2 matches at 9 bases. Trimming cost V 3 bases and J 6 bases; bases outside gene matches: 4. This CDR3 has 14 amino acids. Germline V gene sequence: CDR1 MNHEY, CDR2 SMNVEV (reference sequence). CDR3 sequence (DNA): TGTGCCAGCAGTTTCGTAGCGGGGGTGGATACGCAGTATTTT. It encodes CASSFVAGVDTQYF.

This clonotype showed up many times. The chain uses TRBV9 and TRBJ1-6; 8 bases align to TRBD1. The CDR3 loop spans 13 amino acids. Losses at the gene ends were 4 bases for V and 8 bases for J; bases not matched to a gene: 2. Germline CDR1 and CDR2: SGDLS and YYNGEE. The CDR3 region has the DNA TGTGCCAGCAGCCACAGGGGGGATTCACCCCTCCACTTT. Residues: CASSHRGDSPLHF.

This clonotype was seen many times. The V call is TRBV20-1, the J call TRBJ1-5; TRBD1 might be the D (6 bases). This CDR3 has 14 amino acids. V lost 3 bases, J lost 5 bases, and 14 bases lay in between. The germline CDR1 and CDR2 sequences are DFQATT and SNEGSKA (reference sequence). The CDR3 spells CSASAGDRYQPQHF. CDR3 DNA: TGCAGTGCTAGTGCAGGGGATAGGTATCAGCCCCAGCATTTT.

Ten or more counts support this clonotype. CDR3 sequence: CASSSERGGRETQYF. In DNA, the CDR3 is TGTGCCAGCAGCTCCGAGCGGGGGGGTAGAGAGACCCAGTACTTC. This chain links TRBV7-8 with TRBJ2-5; 10 nucleotides align to TRBD2. Germline CDR1 is SGHVS and CDR2 is FQNEAQ. This CDR3 has 15 amino acids. V lost 4 bases, J lost 4 bases, and 6 bases stayed unmatched.

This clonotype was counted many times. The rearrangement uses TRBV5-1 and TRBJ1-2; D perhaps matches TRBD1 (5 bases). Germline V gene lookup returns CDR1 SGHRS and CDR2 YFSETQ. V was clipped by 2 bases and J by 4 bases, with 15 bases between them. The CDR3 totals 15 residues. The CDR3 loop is CASSFGGTPSYGYTF. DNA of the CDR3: TGCGCCAGCAGCTTTGGGGGAACCCCGAGCTATGGCTACACCTTC. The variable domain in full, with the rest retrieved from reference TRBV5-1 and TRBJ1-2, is KAGVTQTPRYLIKTRGQQVTLSCSPISGHRSVSWYQQTPGQGLQFLFEYFSETQRNKGNFPGRFSGRQFSNSRSEMNVSTLELGDSALYLCASSFGGTPSYGYTFGSGTRLTVV.

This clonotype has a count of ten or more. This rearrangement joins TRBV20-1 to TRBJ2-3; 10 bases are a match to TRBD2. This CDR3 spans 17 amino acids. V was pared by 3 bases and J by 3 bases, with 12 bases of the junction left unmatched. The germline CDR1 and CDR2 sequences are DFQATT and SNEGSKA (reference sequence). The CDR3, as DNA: TGCAGTGCTAGCGGACTTATAGCTAGCGGGGGTACAGATACGCAGTATTTT. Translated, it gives CSASGLIASGGTDTQYF.

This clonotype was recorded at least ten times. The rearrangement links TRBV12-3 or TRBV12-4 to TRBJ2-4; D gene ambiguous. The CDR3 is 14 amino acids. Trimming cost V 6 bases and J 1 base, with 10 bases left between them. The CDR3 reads CASSPNAAKNIQYF. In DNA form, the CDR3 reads TGTGCCAGCAGCCCGAATGCGGCCAAAAACATTCAGTACTTC.

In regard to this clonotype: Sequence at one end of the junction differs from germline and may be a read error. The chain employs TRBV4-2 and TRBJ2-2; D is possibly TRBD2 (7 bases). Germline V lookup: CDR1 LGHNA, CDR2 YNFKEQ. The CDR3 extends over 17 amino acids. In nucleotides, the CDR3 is TGTGCCAGCAGCCCCGCGCGGGGGCGGGGAAACACCTGGGAGCTGTTTTTT. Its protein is CASSPARGRGNTWELFF.

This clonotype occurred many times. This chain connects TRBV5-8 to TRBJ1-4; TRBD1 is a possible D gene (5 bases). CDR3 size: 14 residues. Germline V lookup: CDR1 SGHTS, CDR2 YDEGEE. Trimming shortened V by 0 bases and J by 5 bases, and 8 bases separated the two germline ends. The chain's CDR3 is CASSLVAGNEKLFF. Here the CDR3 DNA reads TGTGCCAGCAGCTTGGTGGCAGGGAATGAAAAACTGTTTTTT.

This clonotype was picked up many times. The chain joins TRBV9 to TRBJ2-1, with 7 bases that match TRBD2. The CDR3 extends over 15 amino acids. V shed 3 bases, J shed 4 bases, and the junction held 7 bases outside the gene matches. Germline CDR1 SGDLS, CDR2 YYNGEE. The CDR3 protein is CASSAGLELYNEQFF. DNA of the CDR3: TGTGCCAGCAGCGCCGGACTAGAGCTGTACAATGAGCAGTTCTTC.

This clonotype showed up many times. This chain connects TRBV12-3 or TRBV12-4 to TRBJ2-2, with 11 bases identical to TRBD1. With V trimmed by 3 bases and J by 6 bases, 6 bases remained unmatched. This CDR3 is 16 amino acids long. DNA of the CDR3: TGTGCCAGCAGTTTTCCCGGACAGGGGGCTGCCGGGGAGCTGTTTTTT. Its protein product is CASSFPGQGAAGELFF.

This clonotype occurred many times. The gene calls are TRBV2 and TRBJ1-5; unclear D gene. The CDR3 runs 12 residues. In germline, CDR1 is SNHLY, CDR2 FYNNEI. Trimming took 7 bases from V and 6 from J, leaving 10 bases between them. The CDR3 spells CASKNARQPQHF. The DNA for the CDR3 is TGTGCCAGCAAAAACGCACGTCAGCCCCAGCATTTT. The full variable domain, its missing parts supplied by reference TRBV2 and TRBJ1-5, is EPEVTQTPSHQVTQMGQEVILRCVPISNHLYFYWYRQILGQKVEFLVSFYNNEISEKSEIFDDQFSVERPDGSNFTLKIRSTKLEDSAMYFCASKNARQPQHFGDGTRLSIL.

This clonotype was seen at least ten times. The CDR3 bases are TGTGCCAGCAGACTGAACAGGACGAGCACTGAAGCTTTCTTT. This translates into CASRLNRTSTEAFF. The chain uses TRBV6-7 and TRBJ1-1, with D possibly TRBD1 on 5 matching bases. TRBV6-7 qualifies as an ORF whose function is uncertain. The CDR3 consists of 14 residues. Trimming took off 6 bases at V and 4 bases at J, with 15 bases between the two ends.

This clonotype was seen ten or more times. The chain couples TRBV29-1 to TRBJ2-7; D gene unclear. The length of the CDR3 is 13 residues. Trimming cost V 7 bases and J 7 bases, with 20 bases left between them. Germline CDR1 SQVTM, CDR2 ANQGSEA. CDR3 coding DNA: TGCAGCGCCGTACCCGGGCGAGATCTAGAGCAGTACGTC. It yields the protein CSAVPGRDLEQYV.

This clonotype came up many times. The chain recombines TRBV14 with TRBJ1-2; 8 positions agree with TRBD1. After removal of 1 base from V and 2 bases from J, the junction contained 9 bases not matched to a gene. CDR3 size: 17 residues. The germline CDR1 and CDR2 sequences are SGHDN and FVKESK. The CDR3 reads CASSQGLGRGPNYGYTF. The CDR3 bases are TGTGCCAGCAGCCAAGGCCTAGGCAGGGGGCCCAACTATGGCTACACCTTC.

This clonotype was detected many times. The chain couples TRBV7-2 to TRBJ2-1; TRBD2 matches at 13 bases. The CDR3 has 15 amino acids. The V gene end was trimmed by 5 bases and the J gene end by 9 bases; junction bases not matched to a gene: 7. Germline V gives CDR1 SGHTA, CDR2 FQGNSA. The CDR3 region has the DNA TGTGCCAGCAGCCTAGATACTAGCGGGGGGGTTGAGCAGTTCTTC. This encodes CASSLDTSGGVEQFF.